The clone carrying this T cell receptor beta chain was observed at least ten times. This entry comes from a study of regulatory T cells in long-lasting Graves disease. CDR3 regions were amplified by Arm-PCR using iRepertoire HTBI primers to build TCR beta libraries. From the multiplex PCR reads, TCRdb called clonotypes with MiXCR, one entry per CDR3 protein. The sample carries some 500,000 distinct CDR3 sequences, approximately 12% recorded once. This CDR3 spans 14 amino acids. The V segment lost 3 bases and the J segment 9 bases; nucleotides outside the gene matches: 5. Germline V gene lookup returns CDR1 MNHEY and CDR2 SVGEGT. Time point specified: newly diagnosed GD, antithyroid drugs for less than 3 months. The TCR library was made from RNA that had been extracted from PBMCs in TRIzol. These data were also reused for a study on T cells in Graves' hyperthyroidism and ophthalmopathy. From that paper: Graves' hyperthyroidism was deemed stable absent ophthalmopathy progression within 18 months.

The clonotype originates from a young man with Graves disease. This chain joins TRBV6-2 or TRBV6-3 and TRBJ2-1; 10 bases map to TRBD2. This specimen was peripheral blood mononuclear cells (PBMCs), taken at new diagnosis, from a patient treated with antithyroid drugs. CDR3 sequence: CASSYLAGVVEQFF. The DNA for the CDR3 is TGTGCCAGCAGTTATCTAGCGGGAGTAGTTGAGCAGTTCTTC.